Presented here are 20 T cell receptor beta chains from one specimen sequenced in a study of T cells in Graves' hyperthyroidism and ophthalmopathy. RNA transcripts yielded amplified TCR beta CDR3 regions. HTBI primers were the set used in a first-round RT-PCR of the TCR CDR3. TCRdb reprocessed the multiplex PCR reads via MiXCR and lists one record per CDR3 protein. The table shows around 700,000 distinct CDR3 sequences, with around a third occurring only once. Specimen: blood. Source of these receptors: a woman between 40 and 55 years old with Graves' hyperthyroidism.

This clonotype was counted between two and nine times. CDR3 amino acids: CASSTGSYYEQYF. CDR3 coding DNA: TGTGCCAGCAGCACAGGATCTTACTACGAGCAGTACTTC. The V and J genes are TRBV5-6 and TRBJ2-7; TRBD1 is a possible D gene (5 bases). The V gene's germline CDR1 is SGHDT and CDR2 YYEEEE. This CDR3 is 13 amino acids long. Trimming removed 4 bases from V and 3 bases from J, with 11 bases in between. Based on the CDR3 plus reference TRBV5-6 and TRBJ2-7, the full variable domain is DAGVTQSPTHLIKTRGQQVTLRCSPKSGHDTVSWYQQALGQGPQFIFQYYEEEERQRGNFPDRFSGHQFPNYSSELNVNALLLGDSALYLCASSTGSYYEQYFGPGTRLTVT.

The sample holds a few counts of this clonotype. This sequence joins TRBV6-5 and TRBJ1-2; a possible D gene is TRBD1 (5 bases). The V end was cut by 6 bases, the J end by 7 bases, with 21 bases between. The CDR3 is 15 amino acids. Germline V lookup: CDR1 MNHEY, CDR2 SVGAGI. CDR3 nucleotides: TGTGCCAGCAGCTCTCTGTTCCGGGACGGGGGTGGCTACACCTTC. Translation: CASSSLFRDGGGYTF.

There are many counts of this clonotype. The CDR3 DNA is TGCGCCAGACTGGGGGGAAGAGGAGAGACCCAGTACTTC. It encodes CARLGGRGETQYF. The chain couples TRBV5-1 to TRBJ2-5, with D tentatively TRBD2 (6 bases). Trimming stripped 8 bases from V and 4 bases from J, with 15 bases between. This CDR3 comprises 13 residues. Germline V lookup: CDR1 SGHRS, CDR2 YFSETQ.

In its sample, this clonotype was seen a few times. This sequence joins TRBV4-2 and TRBJ2-7; no definite D call. CDR3 size: 13 residues. Trimming took 6 bases from V and 1 from J, leaving 10 bases between them. Per the germline V gene, CDR1 is LGHNA and CDR2 is YNFKEQ. The CDR3 region is CASSLYKSYEQYF. The CDR3 bases are TGTGCCAGCAGTTTATACAAGTCCTACGAGCAGTACTTC.

This clonotype appeared once. The CDR3 reads CATSRGAGGLQETQYF. The CDR3 coding sequence is TGTGCCACCAGCCGAGGGGCGGGGGGGCTCCAAGAGACCCAGTACTTC. The chain employs TRBV24-1 and TRBJ2-5; 9 bases map to TRBD2. Germline CDR1 is KGHDR and CDR2 is SFDVKD. V lost 7 bases and J lost 1; bases outside the gene matches: 9. This CDR3 spans 16 amino acids.

The V call is TRBV7-9, the J call TRBJ2-3; D not resolved. The CDR3 covers 15 residues. The V end was cut by 0 bases, the J end by 2 bases, with 9 bases between. The germline gives CDR1 SEHNR, CDR2 FQNEAQ (reference sequence). The CDR3 sequence is CASSLAKRSTDTQYF. CDR3 bases: TGTGCCAGCAGCTTAGCCAAGCGATCCACAGATACGCAGTATTTT.

In its sample, this clonotype was seen many times. V usage is TRBV7-2 and J usage is TRBJ1-5, with 7 bases aligning to TRBD1. Germline values: CDR1 SGHTA, CDR2 FQGNSA. The CDR3 is 15 residues long. V dropped 5 bases and J dropped 4; count of bases not matched to a gene: 8. CDR3 sequence: CASSQDGTENQPQHF. As DNA, the CDR3 is TGTGCCAGCAGCCAAGATGGGACAGAGAATCAGCCCCAGCATTTT.

This clonotype has a handful of counts. The chain joins TRBV10-3 to TRBJ2-2; D tentatively reads TRBD1 or TRBD2 (5 bases each). V was cut by 3 bases and J by 7 bases, with 15 bases left in between. Germline lookup yields CDR1 ENHRY and CDR2 SYGVKD. The CDR3 has 15 residues. This CDR3 reads CAISEKATEGGELFF. Written as DNA, the CDR3 is TGTGCCATCAGTGAAAAGGCGACAGAGGGCGGGGAGCTGTTTTTT.

The CDR3 spells CASSRRASGNTIYF. DNA for the CDR3: TGTGCCAGCAGCCGACGAGCCTCTGGAAACACCATATATTTT. V usage is TRBV13 and J usage is TRBJ1-3; D gene ambiguous. The CDR3 has 14 amino acids. Trimming pared 5 bases from V and 0 bases from J, leaving 8 bases between. CDR1 PRHDT and CDR2 FYEKMQ come from the germline V gene (reference sequence). Based on the CDR3 plus reference TRBV13 and TRBJ1-3, the full variable domain is AAGVIQSPRHLIKEKRETATLKCYPIPRHDTVYWYQQGPGQDPQFLISFYEKMQSDKGSIPDRFSAQQFSDYHSELNMSSLELGDSALYFCASSRRASGNTIYFGEGSWLTVV.

This clonotype was detected a few times. At one end the junction does not follow the germline gene, possibly because of a read error. The chain carries TRBV7-8 and TRBJ2-7, with D hard to call. Per germline, CDR1 SGHVS and CDR2 FQNEAQ. The CDR3 contains 11 residues. The CDR3 spells CAGSFGYEQYF. In nucleotides, the CDR3 is TGTGCCGGCAGTTTTGGCTACGAGCAGTACTTC.

The chain joins TRBV13 to TRBJ2-7, with 10 bases fitting TRBD2. The CDR3 is 18 residues long. The germline V gene encodes CDR1 PRHDT and CDR2 FYEKMQ (reference sequence). Germline trimming cut 0 bases from V and 1 base from J; bases unmatched to any gene: 9. This chain's CDR3 is CASSLGPTGLAVSYEQYF. The CDR3 bases are TGTGCCAGCAGCTTAGGCCCCACTGGACTAGCGGTATCCTACGAGCAGTACTTC.

The chain has TRBV7-9 and TRBJ2-5; weak D call: TRBD1 (7 bases). The CDR3 contains 17 residues. Trimming took 4 bases from V and 0 from J, leaving 18 bases between them. Germline V CDR1 and CDR2: SEHNR, FQNEAQ (reference sequence). In nucleotides, the CDR3 is TGTGCCAGCAGCTCACCACAGGGAGGACAGGACCAAGAGACCCAGTACTTC. Its translation: CASSSPQGGQDQETQYF.

There are a few counts of this clonotype. The chain combines TRBV28 with TRBJ2-7, with D tentatively TRBD1 (6 bases). The CDR3 is 11 amino acids. The V gene lost 3 bases and the J gene lost 10 bases, with 10 bases spanning the gap. Germline CDR1 MDHEN, CDR2 SYDVKM. CDR3 residues: CASSFGTIQYF. DNA of the CDR3: TGTGCCAGCAGTTTTGGGACAATCCAGTACTTC.

V gene TRBV10-3 combines with J gene TRBJ2-1; D gene unclear. Trimming pared 8 bases from V and 9 bases from J, leaving 17 bases between. The CDR3 covers 13 residues. Germline CDR1 ENHRY, CDR2 SYGVKD. The CDR3 nucleotides read TGTGCCATCCTTCCGGATGCTAGTTCTGAGCAGTTCTTC. Its protein is CAILPDASSEQFF.

In its sample, this clonotype was seen many times. V and J are TRBV10-2 and TRBJ1-2; no reliable D call. Per germline, CDR1 WSHSY and CDR2 SAAADI. This CDR3 is built from 12 residues. V lost 3 bases to trimming and J lost 7 bases, with 9 bases between them. DNA for the CDR3: TGCGCCAGCAGTGAAGGGCCAGCTGGCTACACCTTC. Amino acids: CASSEGPAGYTF.

The CDR3 region is CASSSPSRTTDTQYF. CDR3 nucleotide sequence: TGTGCCAGCAGCTCCCCCTCACGGACCACAGATACGCAGTATTTT. The genes are TRBV7-8 and TRBJ2-3; D gene ambiguous. The CDR3 totals 15 residues. The germline V gene encodes CDR1 SGHVS and CDR2 FQNEAQ. Trimming shortened V by 4 bases and J by 2 bases, and 13 bases separated the two germline ends.

In regard to this clonotype: This may arise from a read error, as a much more abundant clone is one base away. The chain carries TRBV10-3 and TRBJ1-5, with D maybe TRBD1 (6 bases). Germline-derived CDR1 and CDR2 are ENHRY and SYGVKD. Trimming pared 5 bases from V and 4 bases from J, leaving 15 bases between. This CDR3 is built from 15 residues. CDR3 loop: CAISKGGWANQPQHF. As DNA, the CDR3 is TGTGCCATCAGTAAAGGGGGATGGGCGAATCAGCCCCAGCATTTT.

This clonotype was detected many times. The chain has TRBV6-5 and TRBJ2-2; 10 nucleotides match TRBD1. J gave up 3 bases and V 7 bases, and 2 bases lay outside the gene matches. Germline CDR1 and CDR2: MNHEY and SVGAGI. The CDR3 spans 14 residues. The CDR3 loop reads CASIGQGDTGELFF. CDR3 in DNA: TGTGCCAGCATAGGACAGGGGGACACCGGGGAGCTGTTTTTT.

The sample holds many counts of this clonotype. The chain joins TRBV20-1 to TRBJ2-7; perhaps TRBD1 as D (6 bases). This CDR3 is 18 amino acids long. Germline CDR1 DFQATT, CDR2 SNEGSKA (reference sequence). V lost 6 bases and J 3 bases, leaving 30 bases between the germline ends. The CDR3 protein is CSAKSNFRDTPTLYEQYF. The DNA for the CDR3 is TGCAGTGCGAAAAGTAACTTCCGGGACACCCCAACCCTCTACGAGCAGTACTTC.

The CDR3 sequence: CASSLTGSNTEAFF. CDR3 DNA: TGTGCCAGCAGCCTCACAGGGTCGAACACTGAAGCTTTCTTT. The chain employs TRBV7-2 and TRBJ1-1; D perhaps matches TRBD1 (6 bases). Germline lookup yields CDR1 SGHTA and CDR2 FQGNSA. The CDR3 totals 14 residues. Trimming pared 5 bases from V and 1 base from J, leaving 11 bases between.